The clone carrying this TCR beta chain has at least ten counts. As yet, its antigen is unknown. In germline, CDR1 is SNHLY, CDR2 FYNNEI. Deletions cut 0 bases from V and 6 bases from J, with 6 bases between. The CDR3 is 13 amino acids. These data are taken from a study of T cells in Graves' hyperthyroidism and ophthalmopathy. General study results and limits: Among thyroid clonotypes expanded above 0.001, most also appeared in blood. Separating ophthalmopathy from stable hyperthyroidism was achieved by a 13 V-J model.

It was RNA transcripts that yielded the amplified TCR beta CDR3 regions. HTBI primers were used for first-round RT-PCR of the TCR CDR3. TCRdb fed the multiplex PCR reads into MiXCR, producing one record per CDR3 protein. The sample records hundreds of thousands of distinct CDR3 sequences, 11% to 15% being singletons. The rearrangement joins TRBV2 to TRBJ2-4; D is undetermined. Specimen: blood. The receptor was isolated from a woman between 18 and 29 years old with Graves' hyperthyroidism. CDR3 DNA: TGTGCCAGCAGTGAAGCGCTAGTAAACATTCAGTACTTC. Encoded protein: CASSEALVNIQYF.